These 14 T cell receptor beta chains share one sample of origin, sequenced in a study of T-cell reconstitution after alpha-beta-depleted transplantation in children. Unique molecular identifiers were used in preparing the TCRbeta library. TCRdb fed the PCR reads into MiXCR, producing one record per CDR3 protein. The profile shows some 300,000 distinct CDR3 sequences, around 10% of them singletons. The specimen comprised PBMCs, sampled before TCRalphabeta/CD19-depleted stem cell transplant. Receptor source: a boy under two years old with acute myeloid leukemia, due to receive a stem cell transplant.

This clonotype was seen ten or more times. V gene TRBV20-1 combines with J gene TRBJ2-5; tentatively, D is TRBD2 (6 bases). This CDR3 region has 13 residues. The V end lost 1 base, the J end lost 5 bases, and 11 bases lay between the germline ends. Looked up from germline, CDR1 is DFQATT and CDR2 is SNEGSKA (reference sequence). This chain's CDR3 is CSARVGGRETQYF. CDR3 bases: TGCAGTGCTAGAGTCGGAGGGCGGGAGACCCAGTACTTC.

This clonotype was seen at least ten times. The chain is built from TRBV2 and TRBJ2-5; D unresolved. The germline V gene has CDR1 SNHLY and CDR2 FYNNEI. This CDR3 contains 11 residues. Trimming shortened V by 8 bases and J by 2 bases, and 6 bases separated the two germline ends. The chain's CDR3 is CASGVQETQYF. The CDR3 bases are TGTGCCAGCGGGGTACAAGAGACCCAGTACTTC. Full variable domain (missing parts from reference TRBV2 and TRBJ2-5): EPEVTQTPSHQVTQMGQEVILRCVPISNHLYFYWYRQILGQKVEFLVSFYNNEISEKSEIFDDQFSVERPDGSNFTLKIRSTKLEDSAMYFCASGVQETQYFGPGTRLLVL.

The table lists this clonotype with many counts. Here the CDR3 reads CASSPDGYYSYEQYF. CDR3 nucleotides: TGTGCCAGCAGTCCGGACGGATACTACTCCTACGAGCAGTACTTC. The chain carries TRBV28 and TRBJ2-7; the D is unclear. Between the trimmed V and J ends, which lost 5 bases and 0 bases, there was a span of 14 bases. Per the germline V gene, CDR1 is MDHEN and CDR2 is SYDVKM. The CDR3 has 15 amino acids.

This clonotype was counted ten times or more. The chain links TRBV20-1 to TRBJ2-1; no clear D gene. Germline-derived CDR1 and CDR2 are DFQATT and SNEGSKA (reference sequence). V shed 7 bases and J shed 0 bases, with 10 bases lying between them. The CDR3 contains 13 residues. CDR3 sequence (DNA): TGCAGTGGGAAGGAAAGCTCCTACAATGAGCAGTTCTTC. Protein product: CSGKESSYNEQFF.

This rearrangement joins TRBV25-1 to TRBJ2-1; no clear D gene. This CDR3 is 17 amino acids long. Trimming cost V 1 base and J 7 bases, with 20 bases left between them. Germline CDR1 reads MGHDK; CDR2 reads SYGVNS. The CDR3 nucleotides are TGTGCCAGCAGTGAATTGATCAACGGCCTATTAATGAATGAGCAGTTCTTC. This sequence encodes CASSELINGLLMNEQFF.

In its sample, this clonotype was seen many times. The DNA of the CDR3 is TGTGCCAGCAGTTTAAGGGCCCAGTTATTGGATACGCAGTATTTT. Protein: CASSLRAQLLDTQYF. This rearrangement joins TRBV12-3 or TRBV12-4 to TRBJ2-3; D is unclear. CDR3 length equals 15 residues. Trimming stripped 2 bases from V and 6 bases from J, with 15 bases between.

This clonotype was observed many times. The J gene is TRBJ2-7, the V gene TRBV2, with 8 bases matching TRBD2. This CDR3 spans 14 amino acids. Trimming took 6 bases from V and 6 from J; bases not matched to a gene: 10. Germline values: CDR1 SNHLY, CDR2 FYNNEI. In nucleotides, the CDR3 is TGTGCCAGCAGGCTAACCGGGACTAGACCCGAGCAGTACTTC. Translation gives CASRLTGTRPEQYF.

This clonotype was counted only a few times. CDR3 residues: CASSLVPGQGNSPLHF. The DNA for the CDR3 is TGTGCCAGCAGTTTAGTTCCGGGACAGGGAAATTCACCCCTCCACTTT. The rearrangement joins TRBV12-3 or TRBV12-4 to TRBJ1-6, with TRBD1 matching 9 bases. This CDR3 contains 16 residues. V shed 1 base, J shed 7 bases, and the junction held 5 bases outside the gene matches.

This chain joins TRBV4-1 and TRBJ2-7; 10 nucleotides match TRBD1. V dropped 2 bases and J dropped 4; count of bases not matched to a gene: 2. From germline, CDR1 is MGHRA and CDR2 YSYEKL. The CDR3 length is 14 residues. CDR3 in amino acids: CASSQPGQGYEQYF. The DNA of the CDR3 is TGCGCCAGCAGCCAACCGGGACAGGGGTACGAGCAGTACTTC.

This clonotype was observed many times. The CDR3 here is CASSLVARGNIQYF. The CDR3 DNA follows: TGTGCCAGCAGCCTGGTTGCCAGGGGTAACATTCAGTACTTC. This chain connects TRBV3-1 to TRBJ2-4, with D possibly matching TRBD1 (6 bases). Trimming cost V 4 bases and J 7 bases, with 14 bases left between them. Germline lookup yields CDR1 LGHDT and CDR2 YNNKEL (reference sequence). The CDR3 is made up of 14 amino acids.

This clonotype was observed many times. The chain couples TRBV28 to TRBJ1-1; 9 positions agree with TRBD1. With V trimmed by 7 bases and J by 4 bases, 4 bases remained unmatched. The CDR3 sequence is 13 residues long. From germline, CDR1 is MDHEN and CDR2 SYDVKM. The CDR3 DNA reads TGTGCCAGCACCGGGACAGGGTTCACTGAAGCTTTCTTT. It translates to CASTGTGFTEAFF.

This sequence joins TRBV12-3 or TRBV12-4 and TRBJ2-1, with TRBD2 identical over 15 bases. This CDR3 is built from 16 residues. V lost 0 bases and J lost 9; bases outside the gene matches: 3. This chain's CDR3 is CASSLAGLAGGGEQFF. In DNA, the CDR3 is TGTGCCAGCAGTTTAGCAGGACTAGCGGGGGGGGGTGAGCAGTTCTTC.

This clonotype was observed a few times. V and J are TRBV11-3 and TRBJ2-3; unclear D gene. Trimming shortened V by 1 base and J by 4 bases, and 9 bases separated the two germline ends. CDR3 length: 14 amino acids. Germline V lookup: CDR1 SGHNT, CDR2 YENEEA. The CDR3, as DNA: TGTGCCAGCAGCTTAGGGACGGTCGCAGATACGCAGTATTTT. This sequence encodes CASSLGTVADTQYF.

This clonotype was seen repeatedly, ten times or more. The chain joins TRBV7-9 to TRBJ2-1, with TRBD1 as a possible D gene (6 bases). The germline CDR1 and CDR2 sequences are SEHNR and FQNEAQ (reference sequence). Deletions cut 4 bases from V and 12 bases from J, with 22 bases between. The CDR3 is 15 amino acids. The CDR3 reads CASSYPGRGIVGQFF. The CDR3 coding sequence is TGTGCCAGCAGCTACCCGGGCAGGGGTATAGTAGGGCAGTTCTTC.